Presented here are 10 T cell receptor beta chains from one specimen sequenced in a study of T cell responses to AZD1222 COVID-19 vaccine. This table comes from immunoSEQ multiplex PCR, and its TCRdb copy is limited to in-frame clones, with some not included. The repertoire holds 130,000 to 150,000 clones, with 93% as singletons. The sequences come from peripheral blood, collected on day 0 of AZD1222 vaccination. The receptors were sampled from an adult in good health.

This chain uses TRBV7-3 with TRBJ2-3; either TRBD1 or TRBD2 may supply D (5 bases each). This CDR3 contains 14 residues. Between the trimmed V and J ends, which lost 5 bases and 2 bases, there was a span of 11 bases. Looked up from germline, CDR1 is SGHTA and CDR2 is FQGTGA. The CDR3, as DNA: TGTGCCAGCAGCCGCCGGGACCCCACAGATACGCAGTATTTT. Translated, it gives CASSRRDPTDTQYF.

V gene TRBV5-4 combines with J gene TRBJ2-3; the D gene is possibly TRBD1 (6 bases). Between the trimmed V and J ends, which lost 5 bases and 5 bases, there was a span of 18 bases. The CDR3 covers 15 residues. CDR1 and CDR2 (germline): SGHNT, YYREEE (reference sequence). CDR3 in amino acids: CASSSGTTPGDTQYF. CDR3 coding DNA: TGTGCCAGCAGTTCCGGGACAACCCCTGGAGATACGCAGTATTTT.

The chain links TRBV21-1 to TRBJ1-5. TRBV21-1 is given as a pseudogene. This CDR3 contains 15 residues. CDR3 amino acids: CASSKDAYSNQPQHF. As DNA, the CDR3 is TGTGCCAGCAGCAAAGACGCTTATAGCAATCAGCCCCAGCATTTT.

The CDR3 loop is CASSQVEGGPRGYTF. The CDR3, as DNA: TGCGCCAGCAGCCAAGTAGAGGGGGGCCCACGGGGCTACACCTTC. This chain joins TRBV4-1 and TRBJ1-2, with D possibly TRBD1 on 6 matching bases. CDR3 length: 15 residues. Per the germline V gene, CDR1 is MGHRA and CDR2 is YSYEKL. Trimming removed 1 base from V and 8 bases from J, with 17 bases in between.

This chain connects TRBV11-2 to TRBJ1-1; D gene ambiguous. The CDR3 consists of 15 residues. V dropped 3 bases and J dropped 1 base, with 12 bases sitting between them. The germline gives CDR1 SGHAT, CDR2 FQNNGV. CDR3 loop: CASSLSRTANTEAFF. The CDR3 DNA reads as TGTGCCAGCAGCTTGTCTCGGACGGCGAACACTGAAGCTTTCTTT. Filled out from reference TRBV11-2 and TRBJ1-1, the complete variable domain reads EAGVAQSPRYKIIEKRQSVAFWCNPISGHATLYWYQQILGQGPKLLIQFQNNGVVDDSQLPKDRFSAERLKGVDSTLKIQPAKLEDSAVYLCASSLSRTANTEAFFGQGTRLTVV.

The chain recombines TRBV6-5 with TRBJ1-6; possible D gene TRBD1, 5 bases. Trimming left V 4 bases short and J 6 bases short, with 13 bases between. The CDR3 is made up of 15 amino acids. CDR1 is MNHEY, CDR2 SVGAGI, per germline. The CDR3 loop is CASSSPYGTNSPLHF. For the CDR3, the DNA is TGTGCCAGCAGTTCCCCCTACGGGACTAATTCACCCCTCCACTTT.

J is TRBJ2-3 and V is TRBV2; 8 bases fit TRBD1. The CDR3 runs to 14 residues. V shed 6 bases and J 3 bases; nucleotides not matched to a gene: 5. Germline CDR1 SNHLY, CDR2 FYNNEI. The CDR3 region has the DNA TGTGCCAGCAGGGTTACAGGGGGAACAGATACGCAGTATTTT. It specifies CASRVTGGTDTQYF.

The chain has TRBV7-3 and TRBJ2-3; 10 bases map to TRBD2. The CDR3 runs to 16 residues. The ends lost 4 bases at V and 2 bases at J; junction bases unmatched: 6. Germline CDR1 reads SGHTA; CDR2 reads FQGTGA. This CDR3 is CASSSGLAALTDTQYF. The CDR3 bases are TGTGCCAGCAGCTCAGGACTAGCGGCCCTCACAGATACGCAGTATTTT.

V gene TRBV10-2 combines with J gene TRBJ1-2, with 12 bases matching TRBD1. Germline V gives CDR1 WSHSY, CDR2 SAAADI. The CDR3 covers 16 residues. V dropped 8 bases and J dropped 4; count of bases not matched to a gene: 11. The CDR3 bases are TGCGCCAGCCGTACGGGACAGGGGGCGGGGGGCTATGGCTACACCTTC. It yields the protein CASRTGQGAGGYGYTF.

This clone was found a few times. This sequence joins TRBV10-3 and TRBJ1-6; D is possibly TRBD1 (6 bases). Germline V gene sequence: CDR1 ENHRY, CDR2 SYGVKD. This CDR3 has 16 residues. Trimming took 5 bases from V and 8 from J, leaving 19 bases between them. CDR3 protein: CAISKQGEGHDSPLHF. CDR3 bases: TGTGCCATCAGTAAACAGGGTGAGGGTCATGATTCACCCCTCCACTTT.